This TCR beta chain derives from a study of identical twins. Points from the study as a whole: Out-of-frame alpha sequences common to twins exhibited a surplus of low generation probability.

MiXCR was run by TCRdb on the 5' RACE reads, yielding one entry per CDR3 protein. The profile shows hundreds of thousands of distinct CDR3 sequences, roughly an eighth of them singletons. At least ten counts were recorded for this clonotype. Its antigen is currently unknown. The CDR3 sequence is 14 residues long. Trimming stripped 9 bases from V and 6 bases from J, with 18 bases between. These data are also associated with another study on yellow fever vaccine responses in identical twins. Per that study: As reported, the vaccine T cell response of twins seemed partly convergent and partly personalized.

V is TRBV12-3 or TRBV12-4 and J is TRBJ1-5; possible D gene TRBD1, 6 bases. This clonotype originated in a woman aged 18 to 35 in good health. The sample was PBMCs. The CDR3 nucleotides read TGTGCCAGTAGCCTAAGCGGGGGCAGTCAGCCCCAGCATTTT. The encoded protein is CASSLSGGSQPQHF.